These 3 T cell receptor beta chains originate from one sample sequenced in a study of glioma-infiltrating T cells. Amplification of TCR alpha and beta CDR3 regions from RNA used iRepertoire nested multiplex PCR. TCRdb analysed the multiplex PCR reads with MiXCR anew, one entry per CDR3 protein. The sample carries more than 85,000 distinct CDR3 sequences, approximately 26% recorded once. Sequenced: glioma tissue, nonneoplastic brain tissue, or PBMCs (not recorded which). The receptor source for this set is a human donor with low-grade glioma or glioblastoma, undergoing nonglioma brain surgery, or in good health (not recorded which).

This clonotype occurred a few times. This may be a read error, as it is one base from a much larger clone. The chain links TRBV7-9 to TRBJ2-1; D may be TRBD1 (5 bases). This CDR3 is 15 amino acids long. The germline gives CDR1 SEHNR, CDR2 FQNEAQ (reference sequence). V dropped 5 bases and J dropped 4 bases, with 15 bases sitting between them. The CDR3 here is CASSTSVQVYNEQFF. The CDR3 coding sequence is TGTGCCAGCAGCACTTCGGTACAGGTGTACAATGAGCAGTTCTTC. The full variable domain, rest sourced from reference TRBV7-9 and TRBJ2-1, is DTGVSQNPRHKITKRGQNVTFRCDPISEHNRLYWYRQTLGQGPEFLTYFQNEAQLEKSRLLSDRFSAERPKGSFSTLEIQRTEQGDSAMYLCASSTSVQVYNEQFFGPGTRLTVL.

This clonotype was recorded a few times. The chain recombines TRBV10-2 with TRBJ2-3, with 10 bases aligning to TRBD2. The CDR3 totals 16 residues. The germline V gene has CDR1 WSHSY and CDR2 SAAADI. With 2 bases clipped from V and 3 bases from J, the junction kept 5 bases outside the gene matches. The CDR3 bases are TGCGCCAGCAGTGAGAATAGCGGGAGGATAACAGATACGCAGTATTTT. Translating gives CASSENSGRITDTQYF.

This clonotype was counted at least ten times. The chain is built from TRBV7-9 and TRBJ1-4; a weak D match, TRBD1 (5 bases). V lost 4 bases and J lost 12, with 15 bases in between. Germline V gene data show CDR1 as SEHNR and CDR2 as FQNEAQ (reference sequence). The length of the CDR3 is 13 residues. The CDR3 DNA is TGTGCCAGCAGCTATTGGGTAGGGGCGGAACTGTTTTTT. As protein: CASSYWVGAELFF.